The T cell receptor beta chain described here comes from a study of blood T cell repertoires in COVID-19. The overall study: Acute and convalescent COVID-19 samples came from the United States, Italy and Spain. Sources were T cells, B-cell-depleted T cells, or PBMCs; the material itself was cDNA or gDNA.

This table comes from immunoSEQ multiplex PCR, and its TCRdb copy is limited to in-frame clones, with some not included. Of 60,000 to 65,000 clones in the sample, over 70% were seen once. Germline V gene lookup returns CDR1 WSHSY and CDR2 SAAADI. The CDR3 is 13 residues long. With 4 bases removed from V and 5 bases from J, the gap between germline ends came to 9 bases. Sequencing was done on a sample of peripheral blood. This sequence joins TRBV10-2 and TRBJ2-1, with D unclear. The TCR sequence derives from a human donor in a cohort sampled during active COVID-19. This chain's CDR3 is CASSGGPDNEQFF. In DNA form, the CDR3 reads TGCGCCAGCAGTGGCGGCCCTGACAATGAGCAGTTCTTC.